This TCR beta chain was obtained from a study of OX40 agonist ivuxolimab in advanced cancers. Germline V lookup: CDR1 SGHTA, CDR2 FQGNSA. V was shortened by 1 base and J by 7 bases, with 17 bases between the two germline ends. The CDR3 sequence is 15 residues long. This table comes from immunoSEQ multiplex PCR, and its TCRdb copy is limited to in-frame clones, with some not included. The sample has roughly 70,000 clones, 75% to 90% seen once. The sequence was collected from an adult with an advanced solid tumor such as melanoma, head and neck, liver or kidney cancer. The chain uses TRBV7-2 and TRBJ2-7; TRBD1 might be the D (5 bases). The input for sequencing was CD4+ or CD8+ T cells sorted from blood, taken in a trial of the OX40 agonist ivuxolimab. The CDR3: CASSLEGLAVGEQYF. CDR3 nucleotide sequence: TGTGCCAGCAGCTTAGAGGGGCTGGCTGTTGGGGAGCAGTACTTC.